The TCR beta chain described here comes from a study of T cell responses to AZD1222 COVID-19 vaccine. General study results and limits: Repertoire collection took place solely once the T cell response had peaked. At 160-218 and 743-854, vaccine-associated CD4 TCRs were dominant, and they spanned spike. Among the donors, most were white British and more were female, and clonal diversity was possibly underestimated. Just a handful of AZD1222 recipients were seropositive at baseline.

This CDR3 region has 15 residues. Trimming took 6 bases from V and 3 from J; bases not matched to a gene: 6. Germline V gene data show CDR1 as MDHEN and CDR2 as SYDVKM. Regarding this clone: The antigen is unknown.

Libraries were prepared by immunoSEQ multiplex PCR; TCRdb keeps only in-frame clonotypes and omits some of them. Here the sample spans 130,000 to 150,000 clones, around 83% being singletons. The TCR originated in an adult in good health. Material: peripheral blood, obtained on day 0 of MenACWY control vaccination. The chain employs TRBV28 and TRBJ1-4; the match to TRBD1 covers 8 bases. The CDR3 is CASRFQGAANEKLFF. Written as DNA, the CDR3 is TGTGCCAGCAGATTTCAGGGGGCGGCTAATGAAAAACTGTTTTTT.